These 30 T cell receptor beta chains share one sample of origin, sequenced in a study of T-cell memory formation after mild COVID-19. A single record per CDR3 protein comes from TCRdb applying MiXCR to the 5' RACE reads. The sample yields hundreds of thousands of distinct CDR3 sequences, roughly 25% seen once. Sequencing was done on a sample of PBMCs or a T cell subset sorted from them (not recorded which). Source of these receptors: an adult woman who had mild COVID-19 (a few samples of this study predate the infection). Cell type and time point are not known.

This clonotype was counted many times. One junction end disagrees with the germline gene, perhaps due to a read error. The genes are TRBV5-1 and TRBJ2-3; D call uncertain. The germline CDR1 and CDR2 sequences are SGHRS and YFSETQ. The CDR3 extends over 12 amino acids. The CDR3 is CASSLSTDTQYF. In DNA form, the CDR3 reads TGTGCCAGCAGCCTTAGCACAGATACGCAGTATTTT.

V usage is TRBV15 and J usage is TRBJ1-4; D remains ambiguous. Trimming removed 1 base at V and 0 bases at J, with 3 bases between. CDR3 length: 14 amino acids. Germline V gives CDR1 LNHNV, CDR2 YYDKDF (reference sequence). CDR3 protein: CATSRGSTNEKLFF. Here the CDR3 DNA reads TGTGCCACCAGCAGAGGTTCAACTAATGAAAAACTGTTTTTT.

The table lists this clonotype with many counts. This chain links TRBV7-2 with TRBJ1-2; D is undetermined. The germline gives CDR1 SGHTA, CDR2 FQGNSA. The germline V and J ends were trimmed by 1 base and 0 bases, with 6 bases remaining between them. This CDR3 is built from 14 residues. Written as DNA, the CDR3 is TGTGCCAGCAGCTTAGGGACGGCTAACTATGGCTACACCTTC. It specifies CASSLGTANYGYTF.

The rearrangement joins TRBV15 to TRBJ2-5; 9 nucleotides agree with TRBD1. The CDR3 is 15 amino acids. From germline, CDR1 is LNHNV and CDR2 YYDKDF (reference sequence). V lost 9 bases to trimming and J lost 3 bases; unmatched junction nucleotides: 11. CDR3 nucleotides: TGTGCCACGGGGGATTGGGGACAGGGTGAAGAGACCCAGTACTTC. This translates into CATGDWGQGEETQYF.

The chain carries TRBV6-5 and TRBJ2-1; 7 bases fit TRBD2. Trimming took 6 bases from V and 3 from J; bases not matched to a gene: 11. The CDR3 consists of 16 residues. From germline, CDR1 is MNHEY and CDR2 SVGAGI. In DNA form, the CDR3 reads TGTGCCAGCAGCTCGGGCGGGAGTCGGCTCTACAATGAGCAGTTCTTC. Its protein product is CASSSGGSRLYNEQFF.

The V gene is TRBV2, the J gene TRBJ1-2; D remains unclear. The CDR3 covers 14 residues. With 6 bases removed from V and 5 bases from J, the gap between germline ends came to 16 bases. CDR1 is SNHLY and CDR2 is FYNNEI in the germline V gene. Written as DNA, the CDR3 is TGTGCCAGCAGCTACGCCGACACGTTATATGGCTACACCTTC. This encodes CASSYADTLYGYTF. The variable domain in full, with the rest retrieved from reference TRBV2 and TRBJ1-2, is EPEVTQTPSHQVTQMGQEVILRCVPISNHLYFYWYRQILGQKVEFLVSFYNNEISEKSEIFDDQFSVERPDGSNFTLKIRSTKLEDSAMYFCASSYADTLYGYTFGSGTRLTVV.

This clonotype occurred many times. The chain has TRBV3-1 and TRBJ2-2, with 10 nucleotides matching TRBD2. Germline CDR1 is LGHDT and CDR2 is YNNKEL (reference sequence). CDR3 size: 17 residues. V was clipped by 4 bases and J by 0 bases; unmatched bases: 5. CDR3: CASSRTSGVANTGELFF. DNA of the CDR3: TGTGCCAGCAGCCGTACTAGCGGGGTTGCGAACACCGGGGAGCTGTTTTTT.

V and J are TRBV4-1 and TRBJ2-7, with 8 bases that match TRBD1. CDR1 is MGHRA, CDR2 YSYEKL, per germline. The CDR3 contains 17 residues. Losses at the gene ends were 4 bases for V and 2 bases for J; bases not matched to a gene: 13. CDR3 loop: CASSRGITGGETYEQYF. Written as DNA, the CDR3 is TGCGCCAGCAGCCGCGGTATCACAGGGGGTGAGACCTACGAGCAGTACTTC.

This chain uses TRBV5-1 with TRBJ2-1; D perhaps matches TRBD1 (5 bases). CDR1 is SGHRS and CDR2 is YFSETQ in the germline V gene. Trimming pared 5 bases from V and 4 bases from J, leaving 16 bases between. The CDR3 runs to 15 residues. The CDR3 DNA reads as TGCGCCAGCAGACGTGACAGCGCAAAGTACAATGAGCAGTTCTTC. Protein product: CASRRDSAKYNEQFF.

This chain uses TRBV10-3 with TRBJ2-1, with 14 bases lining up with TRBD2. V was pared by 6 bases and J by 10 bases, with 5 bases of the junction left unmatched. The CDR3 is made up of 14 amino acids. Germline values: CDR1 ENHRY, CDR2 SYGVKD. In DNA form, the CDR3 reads TGTGCCATCAGGGGACTAGCGGGAGCAGGGGAGCAGTTCTTC. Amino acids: CAIRGLAGAGEQFF.

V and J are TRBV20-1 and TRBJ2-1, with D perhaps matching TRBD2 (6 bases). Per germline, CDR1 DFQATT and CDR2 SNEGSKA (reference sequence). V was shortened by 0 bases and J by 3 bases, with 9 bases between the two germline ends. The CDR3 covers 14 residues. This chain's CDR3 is CSARDGGGYNEQFF. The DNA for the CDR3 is TGCAGTGCTAGAGATGGGGGAGGCTACAATGAGCAGTTCTTC.

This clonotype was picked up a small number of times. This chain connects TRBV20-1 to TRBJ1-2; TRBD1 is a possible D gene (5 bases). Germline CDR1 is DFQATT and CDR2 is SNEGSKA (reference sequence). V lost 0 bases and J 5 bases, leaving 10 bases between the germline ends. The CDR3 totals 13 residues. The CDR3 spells CSARDTGGYGYTF. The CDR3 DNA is TGCAGTGCTAGAGATACAGGAGGTTATGGCTACACCTTC.

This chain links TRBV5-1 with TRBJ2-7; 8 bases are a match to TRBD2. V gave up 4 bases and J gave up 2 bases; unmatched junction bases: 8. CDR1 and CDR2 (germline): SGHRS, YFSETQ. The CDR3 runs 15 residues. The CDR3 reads CASSSIPGGPYEQYF. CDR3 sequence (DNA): TGCGCCAGCAGCAGTATACCGGGAGGGCCCTACGAGCAGTACTTC.

CDR3 residues: CASSLEGSGIETQYF. Here the CDR3 DNA reads TGTGCCAGCAGCTTAGAAGGTTCAGGGATTGAGACCCAGTACTTC. This chain uses TRBV7-9 with TRBJ2-5; a possible D gene is TRBD1 (5 bases). In germline, CDR1 is SEHNR, CDR2 FQNEAQ (reference sequence). Trimming took off 1 base at V and 5 bases at J, with 14 bases between the two ends. This CDR3 is 15 amino acids long.

CDR3 sequence: CASSPDRDSYNEQFF. The CDR3 DNA reads as TGTGCCAGCAGCCCCGACAGGGACTCCTACAATGAGCAGTTCTTC. The rearrangement uses TRBV4-2 and TRBJ2-1; 7 nucleotides agree with TRBD1. V shed 4 bases, J shed 0 bases, and the junction held 3 bases outside the gene matches. The length of the CDR3 is 15 residues. CDR1 and CDR2 from the germline V gene are LGHNA and YNFKEQ.

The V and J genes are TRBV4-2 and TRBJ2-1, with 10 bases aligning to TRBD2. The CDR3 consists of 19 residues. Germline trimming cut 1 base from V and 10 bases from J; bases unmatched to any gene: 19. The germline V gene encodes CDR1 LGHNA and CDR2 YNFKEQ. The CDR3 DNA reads TGTGCCAGCAGCCAAGGTGGGGGACTAGCGCCCGGGAGAGGACACGAGCAGTTCTTC. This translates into CASSQGGGLAPGRGHEQFF.

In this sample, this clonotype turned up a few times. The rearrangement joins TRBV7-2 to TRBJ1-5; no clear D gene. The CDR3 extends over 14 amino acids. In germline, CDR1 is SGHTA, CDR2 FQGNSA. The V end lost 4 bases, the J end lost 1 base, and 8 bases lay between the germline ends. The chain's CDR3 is CASSSGSSNQPQHF. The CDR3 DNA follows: TGTGCCAGCAGCTCAGGCTCGAGCAATCAGCCCCAGCATTTT.

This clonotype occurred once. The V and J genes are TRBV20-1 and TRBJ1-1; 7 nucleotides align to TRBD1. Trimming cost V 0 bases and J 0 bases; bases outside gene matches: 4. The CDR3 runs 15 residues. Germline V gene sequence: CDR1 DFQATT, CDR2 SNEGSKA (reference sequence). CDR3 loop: CSARDLDRMNTEAFF. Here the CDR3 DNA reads TGCAGTGCTAGAGATTTGGACAGGATGAACACTGAAGCTTTCTTT.

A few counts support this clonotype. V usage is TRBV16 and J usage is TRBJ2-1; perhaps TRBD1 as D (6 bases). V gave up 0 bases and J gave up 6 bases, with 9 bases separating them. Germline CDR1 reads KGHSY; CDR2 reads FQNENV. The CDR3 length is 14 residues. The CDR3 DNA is TGTGCCAGCAGCCAATCTAGAGGGGGCAATGAGCAGTTCTTC. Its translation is CASSQSRGGNEQFF.

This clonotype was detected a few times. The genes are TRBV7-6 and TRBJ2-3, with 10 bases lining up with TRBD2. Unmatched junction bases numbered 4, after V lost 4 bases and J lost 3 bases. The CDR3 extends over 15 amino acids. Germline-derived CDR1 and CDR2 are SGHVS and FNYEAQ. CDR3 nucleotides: TGTGCCAGCAGCTCCCTTAGCGGGGGGACAGATACGCAGTATTTT. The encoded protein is CASSSLSGGTDTQYF.

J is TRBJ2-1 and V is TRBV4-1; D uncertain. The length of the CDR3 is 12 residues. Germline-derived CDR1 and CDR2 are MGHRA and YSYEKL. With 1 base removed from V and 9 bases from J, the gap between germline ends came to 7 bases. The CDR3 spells CASSQGASEQFF. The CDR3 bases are TGCGCCAGCAGCCAAGGCGCGAGTGAGCAGTTCTTC.

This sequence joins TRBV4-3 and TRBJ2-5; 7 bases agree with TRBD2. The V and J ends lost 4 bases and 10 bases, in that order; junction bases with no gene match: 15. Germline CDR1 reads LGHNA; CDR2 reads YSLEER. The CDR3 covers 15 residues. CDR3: CASSPRLAWQDIQYF. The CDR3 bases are TGCGCCAGCAGCCCTCGACTAGCCTGGCAGGATATCCAGTACTTC.

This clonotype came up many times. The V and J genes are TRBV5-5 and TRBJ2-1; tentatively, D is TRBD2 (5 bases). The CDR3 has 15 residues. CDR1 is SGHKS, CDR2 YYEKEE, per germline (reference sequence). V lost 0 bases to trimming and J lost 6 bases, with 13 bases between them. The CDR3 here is CASSLELGGVNEQFF. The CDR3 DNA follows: TGTGCCAGCAGCTTGGAACTAGGTGGAGTCAATGAGCAGTTCTTC.

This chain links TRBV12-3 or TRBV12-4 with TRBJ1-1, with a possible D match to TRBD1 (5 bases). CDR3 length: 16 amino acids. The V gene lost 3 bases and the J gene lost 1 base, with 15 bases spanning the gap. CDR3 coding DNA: TGTGCCAGCAGTTTTGCCACCTCCAGGGCGAACACTGAAGCTTTCTTT. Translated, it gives CASSFATSRANTEAFF.

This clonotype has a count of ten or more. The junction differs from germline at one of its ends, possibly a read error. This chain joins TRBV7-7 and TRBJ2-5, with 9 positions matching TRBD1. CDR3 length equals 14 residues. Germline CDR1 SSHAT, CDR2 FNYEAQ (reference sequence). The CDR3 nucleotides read TGTGCTAGCAGCTGGGACAGGGACGGAGAGACCCAGTACTTC. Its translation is CASSWDRDGETQYF.

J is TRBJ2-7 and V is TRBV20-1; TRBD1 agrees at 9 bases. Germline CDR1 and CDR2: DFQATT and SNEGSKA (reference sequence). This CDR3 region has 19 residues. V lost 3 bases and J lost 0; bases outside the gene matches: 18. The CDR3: CSASGGGTGKGAASYEQYF. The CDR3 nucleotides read TGCAGTGCTAGTGGGGGAGGGACAGGGAAAGGAGCCGCCTCCTACGAGCAGTACTTC.

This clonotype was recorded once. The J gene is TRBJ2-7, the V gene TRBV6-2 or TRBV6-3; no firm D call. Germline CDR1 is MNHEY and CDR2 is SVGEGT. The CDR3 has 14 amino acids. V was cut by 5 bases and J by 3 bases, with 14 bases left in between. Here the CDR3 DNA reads TGTGCCAGCAGTATTACCGAATTATTCTACGAGCAGTACTTC. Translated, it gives CASSITELFYEQYF.

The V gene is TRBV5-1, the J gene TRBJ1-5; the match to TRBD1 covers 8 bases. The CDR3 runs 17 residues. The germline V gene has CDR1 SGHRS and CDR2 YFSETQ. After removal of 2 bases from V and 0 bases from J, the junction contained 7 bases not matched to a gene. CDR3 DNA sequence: TGCGCCAGCAGCTTAGGGACAGGCCTTTATAGCAATCAGCCCCAGCATTTT. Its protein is CASSLGTGLYSNQPQHF.

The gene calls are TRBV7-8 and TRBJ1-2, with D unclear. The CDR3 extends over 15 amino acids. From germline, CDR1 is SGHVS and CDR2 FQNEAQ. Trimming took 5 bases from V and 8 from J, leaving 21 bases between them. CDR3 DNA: TGTGCCAGCAGCCGGCAGACCGGGTCGATGAAGGGCTACACCTTC. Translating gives CASSRQTGSMKGYTF.

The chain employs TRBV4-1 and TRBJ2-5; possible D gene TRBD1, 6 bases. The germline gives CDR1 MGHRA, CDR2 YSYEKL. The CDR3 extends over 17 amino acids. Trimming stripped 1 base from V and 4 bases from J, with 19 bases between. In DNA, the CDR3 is TGCGCCAGCAGCCAAGTATACAGGGCGACCGAGCGAGAGACCCAGTACTTC. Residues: CASSQVYRATERETQYF.